This T cell receptor beta chain originates from a study of control samples from healthy donors and cancer patients. J was trimmed by 6 bases and V by 5 bases; bases with no gene match: 10. Germline V gene sequence: CDR1 MDHEN, CDR2 SYDVKM. CDR3 length: 15 amino acids. In this sample, this clone turned up once. Profiled with immunoSEQ multiplex PCR; TCRdb holds only in-frame clones, not every one. In the table there are 100,000 or so clones, about 91% of which are singletons. The clonotype comes from a woman aged 18 to 35 in good health. Sequencing was done on a sample of blood. The V call is TRBV28, the J call TRBJ1-1, with TRBD1 matching 9 bases. The CDR3 DNA reads as TGTGCCAGCAGTCCAAAGGGACAGGGTATAGCTGAAGCTTTCTTT. It yields the protein CASSPKGQGIAEAFF.